The clone carrying this T cell receptor (beta chain) was recorded only once. The antigen remains unidentified. The data were produced by immunoSEQ multiplex PCR, yet TCRdb's version contains in-frame clones alone and is incomplete. Here the sample spans around 58,000 clones, roughly 90% being singletons. These data belong to a study of T cell responses to AZD1222 COVID-19 vaccine. Germline assignment: CDR1 LGHNA and CDR2 YNFKEQ. This CDR3 has 13 amino acids. Unmatched junction bases numbered 3, after V lost 4 bases and J lost 6 bases. General study findings and limits: Spike-specific TCR breadth and depth went up after people got two AZD1222 doses. Unmutated variant regions reportedly attract nearly half of all spike-specific TCRs.

Here the sequenced sample was peripheral blood, taken 28 days after the second AZD1222 dose. The source is an adult who received the AZD1222 COVID-19 vaccine. This chain uses TRBV4-2 with TRBJ1-2, with 9 bases aligning to TRBD1. The CDR3 protein is CASSPTGGDGYTF. The CDR3 DNA follows: TGTGCCAGCAGCCCGACAGGGGGAGATGGCTACACCTTC.